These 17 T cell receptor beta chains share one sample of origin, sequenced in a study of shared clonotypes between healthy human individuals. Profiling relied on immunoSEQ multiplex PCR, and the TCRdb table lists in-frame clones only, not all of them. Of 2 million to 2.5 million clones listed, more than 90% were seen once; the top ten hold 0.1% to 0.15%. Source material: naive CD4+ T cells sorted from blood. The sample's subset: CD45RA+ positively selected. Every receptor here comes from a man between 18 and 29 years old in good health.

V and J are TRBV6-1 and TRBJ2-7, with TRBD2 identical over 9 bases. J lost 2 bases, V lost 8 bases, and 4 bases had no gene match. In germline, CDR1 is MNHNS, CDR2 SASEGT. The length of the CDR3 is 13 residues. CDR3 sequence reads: CASDLAGTYEQYF. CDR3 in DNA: TGTGCCAGCGACCTAGCGGGGACCTACGAGCAGTACTTC.

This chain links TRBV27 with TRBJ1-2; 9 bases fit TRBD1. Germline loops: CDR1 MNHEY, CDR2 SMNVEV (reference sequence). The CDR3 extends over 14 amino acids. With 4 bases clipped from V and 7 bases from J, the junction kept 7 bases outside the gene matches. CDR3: CASSSLTGGSGYTF. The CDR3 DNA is TGTGCCAGCAGTTCCCTGACAGGGGGTAGTGGCTACACCTTC.

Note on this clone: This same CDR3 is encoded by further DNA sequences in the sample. The CDR3 DNA reads TGCGCCAGCAGCCCCTTAGCGGGGGGGCCTGAGACCCAGTACTTC. This encodes CASSPLAGGPETQYF. The gene calls are TRBV5-1 and TRBJ2-5; 11 bases align to TRBD2. The J segment lost 5 bases and the V segment lost 4 bases, leaving 7 bases of the junction unmatched. CDR1 and CDR2 (germline): SGHRS, YFSETQ. The length of the CDR3 is 15 residues.

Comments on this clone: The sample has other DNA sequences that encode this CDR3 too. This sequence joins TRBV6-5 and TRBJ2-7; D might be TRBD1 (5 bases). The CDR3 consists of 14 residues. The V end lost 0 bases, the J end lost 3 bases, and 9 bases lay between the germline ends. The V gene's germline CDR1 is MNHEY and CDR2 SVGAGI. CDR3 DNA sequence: TGTGCCAGCAGTTACTCCAGACAGAGCTACGAGCAGTACTTC. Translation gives CASSYSRQSYEQYF.

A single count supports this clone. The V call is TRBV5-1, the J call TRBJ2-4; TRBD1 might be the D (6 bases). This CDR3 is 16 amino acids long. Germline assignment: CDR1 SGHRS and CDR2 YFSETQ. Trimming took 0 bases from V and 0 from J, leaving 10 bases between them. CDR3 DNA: TGCGCCAGCAGCTTGGCTGGGGGCTTAGCCAAAAACATTCAGTACTTC. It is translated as CASSLAGGLAKNIQYF.

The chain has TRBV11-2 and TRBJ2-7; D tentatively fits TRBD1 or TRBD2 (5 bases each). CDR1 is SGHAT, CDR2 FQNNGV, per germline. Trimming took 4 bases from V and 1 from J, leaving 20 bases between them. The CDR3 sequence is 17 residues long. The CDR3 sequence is CASSSGRFGSISYEQYF. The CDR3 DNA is TGTGCCAGCAGCTCGGGGCGATTTGGGTCGATTTCCTACGAGCAGTACTTC.

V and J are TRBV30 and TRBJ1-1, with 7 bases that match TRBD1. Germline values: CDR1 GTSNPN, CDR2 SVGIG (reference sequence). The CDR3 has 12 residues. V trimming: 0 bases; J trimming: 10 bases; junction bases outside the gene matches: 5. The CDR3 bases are TGTGCCTGGAGTGTAGAGGGGGCGAGAGCTTTCTTT. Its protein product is CAWSVEGARAFF.

This CDR3 is CASRGTSVGTEAFF. The CDR3 coding sequence is TGTGCCAGCAGGGGGACTTCTGTGGGGACTGAAGCTTTCTTT. The J gene is TRBJ1-1, the V gene TRBV6-5, with D perhaps TRBD1 (5 bases). CDR1 and CDR2 (germline): MNHEY, SVGAGI. V was pared by 6 bases and J by 5 bases, with 16 bases between. The CDR3 runs to 14 residues.

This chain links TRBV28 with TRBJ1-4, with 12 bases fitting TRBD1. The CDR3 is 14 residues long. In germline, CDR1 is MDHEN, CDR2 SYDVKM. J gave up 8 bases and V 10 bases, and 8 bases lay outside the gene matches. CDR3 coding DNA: TGTGCCACCTTGGGACAGGGGGCAGGGGAAAAACTGTTTTTT. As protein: CATLGQGAGEKLFF.

The CDR3 DNA follows: TGTGCCAGCAGCCCATTCAGGACGTCCGAGAACACCATATATTTT. It specifies CASSPFRTSENTIYF. This chain links TRBV13 with TRBJ1-3, with D uncertain. Germline CDR1 is PRHDT and CDR2 is FYEKMQ (reference sequence). This CDR3 has 15 amino acids. The V end lost 5 bases, the J end lost 7 bases, and 18 bases lay between the germline ends.

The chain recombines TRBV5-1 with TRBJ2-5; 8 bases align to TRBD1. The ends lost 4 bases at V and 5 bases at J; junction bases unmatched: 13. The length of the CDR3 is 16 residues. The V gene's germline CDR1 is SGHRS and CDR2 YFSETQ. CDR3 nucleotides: TGCGCCAGCAGCACGGACAGGGCGCTCCCCTTGGAGACCCAGTACTTC. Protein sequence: CASSTDRALPLETQYF.

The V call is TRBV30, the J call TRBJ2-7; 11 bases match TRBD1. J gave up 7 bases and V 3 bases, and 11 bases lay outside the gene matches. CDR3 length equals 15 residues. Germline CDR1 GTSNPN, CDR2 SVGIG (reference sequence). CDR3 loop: CAWRSRDRGWTEQYF. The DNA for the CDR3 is TGTGCCTGGAGAAGTAGGGACAGGGGGTGGACTGAGCAGTACTTC.

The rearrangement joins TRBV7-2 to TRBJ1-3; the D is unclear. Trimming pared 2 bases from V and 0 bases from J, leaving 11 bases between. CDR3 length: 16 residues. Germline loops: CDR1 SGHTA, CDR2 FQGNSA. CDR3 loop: CASSLSSSYSGNTIYF. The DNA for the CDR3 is TGTGCCAGCAGCTTAAGCAGTTCCTACTCTGGAAACACCATATATTTT.

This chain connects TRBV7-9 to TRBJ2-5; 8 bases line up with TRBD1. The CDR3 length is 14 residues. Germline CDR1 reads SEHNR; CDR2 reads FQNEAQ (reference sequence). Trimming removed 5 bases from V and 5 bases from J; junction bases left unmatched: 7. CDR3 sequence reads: CASSPGQGFETQYF. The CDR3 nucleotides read TGTGCCAGCAGCCCTGGACAGGGTTTCGAGACCCAGTACTTC.

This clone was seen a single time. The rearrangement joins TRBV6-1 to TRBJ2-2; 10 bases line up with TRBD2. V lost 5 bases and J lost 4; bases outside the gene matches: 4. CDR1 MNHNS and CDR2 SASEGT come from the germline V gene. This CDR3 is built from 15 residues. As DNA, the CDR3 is TGTGCCAGCAGTCTAGCGGGAGAAAGCACCGGGGAGCTGTTTTTT. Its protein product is CASSLAGESTGELFF.

The CDR3 DNA reads as TGTGCCAGCAGTTCGGGGACAGGTCAGAACACCTTC. The encoded protein is CASSSGTGQNTF. The genes are TRBV28 and TRBJ1-2, with 8 bases matching TRBD1. V lost 4 bases, J lost 12 bases, and 7 bases stayed unmatched. This CDR3 contains 12 residues. Germline V gives CDR1 MDHEN, CDR2 SYDVKM.

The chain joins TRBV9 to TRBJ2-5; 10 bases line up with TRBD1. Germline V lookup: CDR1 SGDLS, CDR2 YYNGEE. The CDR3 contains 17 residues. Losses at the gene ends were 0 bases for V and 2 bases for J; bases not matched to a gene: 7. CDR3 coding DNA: TGTGCCAGCAGCGTAGGGGGGACAGGGGCCGGGCAAGAGACCCAGTACTTC. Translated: CASSVGGTGAGQETQYF.